The entry below describes one TCR beta chain. This record comes from a study of blood T cell repertoires in COVID-19. The method was immunoSEQ multiplex PCR; TCRdb's version includes in-frame clones alone and lacks a portion of them. The top ten clones hold roughly 1.6% of a sample with approximately 150,000 clones, approximately 89% of them seen once. Germline lookup yields CDR1 MNHEY and CDR2 SMNVEV (reference sequence). The CDR3 is 13 residues long. The V end lost 5 bases, the J end lost 3 bases, and 11 bases lay between the germline ends. Input material: peripheral blood. This clonotype was sampled from a human donor in a cohort sampled during active COVID-19. The chain employs TRBV27 and TRBJ2-7; perhaps TRBD1 as D (5 bases). The CDR3 sequence is CASSLRANYEQYF. The CDR3 DNA is TGTGCCAGCAGTCTCAGGGCCAACTACGAGCAGTACTTC.